This is a list of T cell receptor beta chains from one sample in a study of cytomegalovirus exposure and HLA in healthy donors. The data were produced by immunoSEQ multiplex PCR, yet TCRdb's version contains in-frame clones alone and is incomplete. The sample has around 180,000 clones; around 82% are singletons. Input material: PBMCs. The receptors shown here come from a young man in good health and CMV-seronegative. CDR3s include the opening cysteine and the closing phenylalanine or tryptophan. D genes are given only for firm matches. Not every row has a clone size; where given, it reads once, few, many or a size class.

clone_size	v_call	j_call	d_call	cdr3_nt	cdr3_aa
-	TRBV5-1	TRBJ1-1	-	TGCGCCAGCAGCGTACAGGATCGGGCGAACACTGAAGCTTTCTTT	CASSVQDRANTEAFF
-	TRBV28	TRBJ2-7	-	TGTGCCAGCAGTCTGCTACAGGGCCCTCGAACCTACGAGCAGTACTTC	CASSLLQGPRTYEQYF
-	TRBV30	TRBJ1-2	-	TGTGCCTGGAGTATCAAAGGGGCGTATGGCTACACCTTC	CAWSIKGAYGYTF
-	TRBV7-8	TRBJ1-1	-	TGTGCCAGCAGCTTAGTCGGCAGGTTGGACACTGAAGCTTTCTTT	CASSLVGRLDTEAFF
-	TRBV28	TRBJ2-1	TRBD2	TGTGCCAGCAGTTTAGTTTCTAGCGGGGCCTACAATGAGCAGTTCTTC	CASSLVSSGAYNEQFF
-	TRBV7-8	TRBJ2-4	-	TGTGCCAGCAGCCTTTTTAAAGCCAAAAACATTCAGTACTTC	CASSLFKAKNIQYF
-	TRBV11-2	TRBJ2-1	TRBD2	TGTGCCAGCAGCTCGGGACTAGCGGGGAACAATGAGCAGTTCTTC	CASSSGLAGNNEQFF
-	TRBV5-1	TRBJ2-3	-	TGCGCCAGCAGCTTGGGGTATCGGGGATGGGATACGCAGTATTTT	CASSLGYRGWDTQYF
-	TRBV27	TRBJ1-1	-	TGTGCCAGCAGTTTATGGAGGAACACTGAAGCTTTCTTT	CASSLWRNTEAFF
once	TRBV18	TRBJ2-1	TRBD1	TGTGCCAGCTCACCGCCACAGGGGGGCTCGGGTAATGAGCAGTTCTTC	CASSPPQGGSGNEQFF
once	TRBV11-3	TRBJ2-2	-	TGTGCCAGCAGCTTAGATCAGTGGTCCACCGGGGAGCTGTTTTTT	CASSLDQWSTGELFF
-	TRBV18	TRBJ1-5	-	TGTGCCAGCTCACTTACCCAGGGGTCTGGCAATCAGCCCCAGCATTTT	CASSLTQGSGNQPQHF
-	TRBV6-1	TRBJ2-3	TRBD2	TGTGCCAGCAGTGAAGCGGGGGGACTAGCGGGGCTCACAAGCACAGATACGCAGTATTTT	CASSEAGGLAGLTSTDTQYF
once	TRBV6-6	TRBJ2-3	TRBD2	TGTGCCAGCAGTTACTTGGCTAGCGGGAGCGGGGATACGCAGTATTTT	CASSYLASGSGDTQYF
once	TRBV29-1	TRBJ1-4	-	TGCAGCGTTTCCGTACTAGGTGAAAAACTGTTTTTT	CSVSVLGEKLFF
few	TRBV9	TRBJ2-1	TRBD2	TGTGCCAGCAGCGTAAAACTAGCGGGGGGCGCCACTCCGGATGAGCAGTTCTTC	CASSVKLAGGATPDEQFF
-	TRBV7-9	TRBJ1-4	-	TGTGCCAGCAGCCTTTCGGGGGGTGTTGAAAAACTGTTTTTT	CASSLSGGVEKLFF
-	TRBV7-9	TRBJ2-1	TRBD2	TGTGCCAGCAGTTCCGGGACTAGCACTTTCGGTGAGCAGTTCTTC	CASSSGTSTFGEQFF
-	TRBV30	TRBJ2-3	-	TGTGCCTGGAGTGTTTCAGGGGAACCCACAGATACGCAGTATTTT	CAWSVSGEPTDTQYF
-	TRBV6-5	TRBJ1-1	-	TGTGCCAGCAGTTCGGCAGGGGTTCCTGAAGCTTTCTTT	CASSSAGVPEAFF
-	TRBV18	TRBJ1-2	-	TGTGCCAGCTCACACCCAGGACTCTATGGCTACACCTTC	CASSHPGLYGYTF
-	TRBV6-1	TRBJ1-4	TRBD1	TGTGCCAGCAGTGAATGGGGGACAGTCAAACTGTTTTTT	CASSEWGTVKLFF
once	TRBV7-9	TRBJ2-7	-	TGTGCCAGCAGCTTAAGAACAGATAGTTCCTACGAGCAGTACTTC	CASSLRTDSSYEQYF
-	TRBV4-3	TRBJ2-1	TRBD1	TGCGCCAGCAGCCAAGGACAGGGGGATATCGATGAGCAGTTCTTC	CASSQGQGDIDEQFF
-	TRBV6-1	TRBJ1-6	-	TGTGCCAGCAATCGGAGGGACGGAAATTCACCCCTCCACTTT	CASNRRDGNSPLHF
-	TRBV7-2	TRBJ2-7	TRBD1	TGTGCCAGCAGCTTAGACGGGACAGGGCTCCGAACCTACGAGCAGTACTTC	CASSLDGTGLRTYEQYF
-	TRBV27	TRBJ2-2	TRBD2	TGTGCCAGCAGTGGACTAGCGGCCGGGGAGCTGTTTTTT	CASSGLAAGELFF
-	TRBV10-3	TRBJ1-2	-	TGTGCCACCAGCGGCGAGGGTAACTATGGCTACACCTTC	CATSGEGNYGYTF
-	TRBV11-2	TRBJ2-3	-	TGTGCCAGCAGCTTAGATCGCTGGGGAGGCCGGTCTGGCACAGATACGCAGTATTTT	CASSLDRWGGRSGTDTQYF
once	TRBV5-6	TRBJ1-6	-	TGTGCCAGCAGCGTCGGGAGCTATAATTCACCCCTCCACTTT	CASSVGSYNSPLHF
-	TRBV27	TRBJ1-2	TRBD1	TGTGCCAGCAGTCAGACAGGGGCCTATGGCTACACCTTC	CASSQTGAYGYTF